A selection of T cell receptor beta chains follows, all from one sample in a study of shared clonotypes between healthy human individuals. Measured with immunoSEQ multiplex PCR; TCRdb has only the in-frame clones, and not every one. The sample lists about 980,000 clones; 70% to 85% were seen once. Material: memory CD4+ T cells sorted from blood. The origin of the receptors is a man between 18 and 35 years old in good health. The CDR3 runs from the conserved cysteine through the conserved F or W. The D gene is left open where the match is weak. Some rows have no size entry. The others give once, few or many, or a class for an expanded clone.

abundance: NA
j_gene: TRBJ2-5
d_gene: NA
v_gene: TRBV7-6
CDR3aa: CASSLGSETQYF
CDR3nt: TGTGCCAGCAGCTTGGGGTCCGAGACCCAGTACTTC

abundance: few
j_gene: TRBJ1-1
d_gene: NA
v_gene: TRBV6-1
CDR3aa: CASSLVGRNTEAFF
CDR3nt: TGTGCCAGCAGTCTTGTAGGGCGGAACACTGAAGCTTTCTTT

abundance: NA
j_gene: TRBJ1-2
d_gene: TRBD1
v_gene: TRBV6-5
CDR3aa: CASSKARDSLYGYTF
CDR3nt: TGTGCCAGCAGCAAGGCCCGGGACAGCCTCTATGGCTACACCTTC

abundance: once
j_gene: TRBJ1-2
d_gene: TRBD1
v_gene: TRBV19
CDR3aa: CASSLLRTGGGGYTF
CDR3nt: TGTGCCAGTAGCCTATTGAGGACAGGGGGCGGTGGCTACACCTTC

abundance: NA
j_gene: TRBJ1-2
d_gene: TRBD1
v_gene: TRBV6-1
CDR3aa: CASSLGQGADYTF
CDR3nt: TGTGCCAGCAGTTTAGGACAGGGGGCCGACTACACCTTC

abundance: NA
j_gene: TRBJ1-4
d_gene: NA
v_gene: TRBV7-2
CDR3aa: CASSLGWGSTNEKLFF
CDR3nt: TGTGCCAGCAGCTTAGGGTGGGGATCAACTAATGAAAAACTGTTTTTT

abundance: few
j_gene: TRBJ2-5
d_gene: TRBD2
v_gene: TRBV14
CDR3aa: CASSRGLVQETQYF
CDR3nt: TGTGCCAGCAGCCGAGGACTAGTCCAAGAGACCCAGTACTTC

abundance: NA
j_gene: TRBJ1-3
d_gene: TRBD1
v_gene: TRBV7-2
CDR3aa: CASSLWTGGQTGNTIYF
CDR3nt: TGTGCCAGCAGCTTGTGGACAGGGGGCCAGACGGGAAACACCATATATTTT

abundance: NA
j_gene: TRBJ1-4
d_gene: TRBD1
v_gene: TRBV2
CDR3aa: CASRWTGSNEKLFF
CDR3nt: TGTGCCAGCAGGTGGACAGGGTCTAATGAAAAACTGTTTTTT

abundance: NA
j_gene: TRBJ2-4
d_gene: TRBD2
v_gene: TRBV4-1
CDR3aa: CASSQELTGGVHIQYF
CDR3nt: TGCGCCAGCAGCCAAGAATTAACGGGGGGAGTCCACATTCAGTACTTC

abundance: few
j_gene: TRBJ1-4
d_gene: TRBD1
v_gene: TRBV30
CDR3aa: CAWSDGGGSEKLFF
CDR3nt: TGTGCCTGGAGTGACGGAGGGGGCAGTGAAAAACTGTTTTTT

abundance: once
j_gene: TRBJ1-5
d_gene: NA
v_gene: TRBV2
CDR3aa: CASSGDNSNQPQHF
CDR3nt: TGTGCGAGTTCGGGGGACAATAGCAATCAGCCCCAGCATTTT

abundance: NA
j_gene: TRBJ1-1
d_gene: NA
v_gene: TRBV5-1
CDR3aa: CASSPSGVNEAFF
CDR3nt: TGCGCCAGCAGCCCGTCGGGAGTCAATGAAGCTTTCTTT

abundance: NA
j_gene: TRBJ2-5
d_gene: NA
v_gene: TRBV6-5
CDR3aa: CASSLQGQETQYF
CDR3nt: TGTGCCAGCAGTTTACAGGGCCAAGAGACCCAGTACTTC

abundance: NA
j_gene: TRBJ1-1
d_gene: TRBD1
v_gene: TRBV7-8
CDR3aa: CASSLGDSGPAFF
CDR3nt: TGTGCCAGCAGCTTAGGGGACAGTGGACCAGCTTTCTTT

abundance: NA
j_gene: TRBJ1-1
d_gene: NA
v_gene: TRBV10-3
CDR3aa: CAISESYVTGRGSAFF
CDR3nt: TGTGCCATCAGTGAGTCTTACGTAACAGGGCGGGGGTCAGCTTTCTTT

abundance: NA
j_gene: TRBJ2-7
d_gene: NA
v_gene: TRBV6-5
CDR3aa: CASSYVRGSEQYF
CDR3nt: TGTGCCAGCAGTTACGTTCGGGGTTCCGAGCAGTACTTC

abundance: NA
j_gene: TRBJ1-1
d_gene: NA
v_gene: TRBV19
CDR3aa: CASSIRIGVEAFF
CDR3nt: TGTGCCAGTAGTATCCGTATTGGGGTTGAAGCTTTCTTT

abundance: NA
j_gene: TRBJ1-2
d_gene: NA
v_gene: TRBV5-5
CDR3aa: CASSLGVYGYTF
CDR3nt: TGTGCCAGCAGCTTAGGCGTATATGGCTACACCTTC

abundance: few
j_gene: TRBJ2-5
d_gene: NA
v_gene: TRBV7-9
CDR3aa: CASSLSGQQETQYF
CDR3nt: TGTGCCAGCAGCTTATCAGGGCAGCAAGAGACCCAGTACTTC

abundance: NA
j_gene: TRBJ1-2
d_gene: NA
v_gene: TRBV5-1
CDR3aa: CASSSLEINYGYTF
CDR3nt: TGCGCCAGCAGCAGCCTGGAGATTAACTATGGCTACACCTTC

abundance: NA
j_gene: TRBJ2-3
d_gene: NA
v_gene: TRBV7-2
CDR3aa: CASSRMTDTQYF
CDR3nt: TGTGCCAGCAGCCGCATGACAGATACGCAGTATTTT

abundance: NA
j_gene: TRBJ1-3
d_gene: NA
v_gene: TRBV11-2
CDR3aa: CASSLDPGGRGNTIYF
CDR3nt: TGTGCCAGCAGCTTAGACCCGGGAGGAAGAGGAAACACCATATATTTT

abundance: NA
j_gene: TRBJ1-1
d_gene: TRBD1
v_gene: TRBV4-3
CDR3aa: CASSQGDRTNTEAFF
CDR3nt: TGCGCCAGCAGCCAAGGGGACAGAACGAACACTGAAGCTTTCTTT

abundance: few
j_gene: TRBJ1-4
d_gene: NA
v_gene: TRBV10-3
CDR3aa: CAISGANEKLFF
CDR3nt: TGTGCCATCAGTGGGGCTAATGAAAAACTGTTTTTT

abundance: NA
j_gene: TRBJ1-1
d_gene: NA
v_gene: TRBV5-1
CDR3aa: CASSLEIGLGTEAFF
CDR3nt: TGCGCCAGCAGCTTGGAGATAGGGCTTGGCACTGAAGCTTTCTTT

abundance: few
j_gene: TRBJ2-6
d_gene: NA
v_gene: TRBV27
CDR3aa: CASSSPGSLSGANVLTF
CDR3nt: TGTGCCAGCAGTTCCCCGGGCTCCCTCTCTGGGGCCAACGTCCTGACTTTC

abundance: many
j_gene: TRBJ2-2
d_gene: NA
v_gene: TRBV30
CDR3aa: CAWSVVYNTGELFF
CDR3nt: TGTGCCTGGAGTGTAGTCTACAACACCGGGGAGCTGTTTTTT

abundance: NA
j_gene: TRBJ1-1
d_gene: NA
v_gene: TRBV11-1
CDR3aa: CASSLGLSHTEAFF
CDR3nt: TGTGCCAGCAGCTTAGGGCTAAGCCATACTGAAGCTTTCTTT

abundance: NA
j_gene: TRBJ2-4
d_gene: TRBD2
v_gene: TRBV11-2
CDR3aa: CASSLGGDPKNIQYF
CDR3nt: TGTGCCAGCAGTTTGGGGGGGGACCCAAAAAACATTCAGTACTTC

abundance: NA
j_gene: TRBJ1-2
d_gene: TRBD1
v_gene: TRBV7-9
CDR3aa: CASSVGTANYGYTF
CDR3nt: TGTGCCAGCAGCGTGGGGACAGCCAACTATGGCTACACCTTC